The clone carrying this T cell receptor (beta chain) was seen only a few times. Antigen specificity is unknown. The data belong to a study of identical twins. Study-level points and caveats: With monozygotic twins, out-of-frame TCR alpha sharing exceeded what models estimated. High-abundance cord blood beta clonotypes had fewer insertions; memory repertoires showed none.

TCRdb used MiXCR to reprocess the 5' RACE reads, holding one entry per CDR3 protein. The data contain under 900,000 distinct CDR3 sequences, roughly 12% of them singletons. Trimming took off 10 bases at V and 4 bases at J, with 18 bases between the two ends. The CDR3 totals 14 residues. A further study also used this sample, focusing on yellow fever vaccine responses in identical twins. That source reports: Twins' vaccine T cell responses reportedly seemed partly convergent and partly personalized.

This TCR was sampled from a woman aged 18-29 years in good health. The sequenced sample was PBMCs. This chain uses TRBV12-3 or TRBV12-4 with TRBJ2-3; D is uncertain. The CDR3 region is CATQATNGADTQYF. CDR3 sequence (DNA): TGTGCCACCCAAGCGACAAACGGCGCAGATACGCAGTATTTT.